Sequencing of this T cell receptor (beta chain) was carried out in a study of cytomegalovirus exposure and HLA in healthy donors listed by TCRdb under 2017. Context from the whole study: An earlier analysis of several hundred of the donors reported 250 to 300 Gb of sequence data and around 120 million unique TCR beta sequences from about 200 million T cells. Every discovery cohort repertoire had been produced on one sequencing platform. The study used immunosequencing to profile the T cell repertoires of approximately 630 subjects and linked those repertoires to cytomegalovirus serostatus. HLA typing included class I and class II loci at four-digit resolution. To predict cytomegalovirus infection status, the study combined high-throughput TCR immunosequencing, statistical association of individual TCRs with disease status, and machine learning. Across around 400 genotyped donors of the cohort, an average of 235,054 unique TCR beta nucleotide sequences per donor were sequenced, and approximately 19% of those sequences were non-productive. An earlier analysis of about 620 of the donors applied high-throughput TCR beta sequencing to assess whether each TCR beta V gene segment acted as functional or pseudogenic. In a later analysis, previously published TCR beta repertoires from 500 to 750 donors were re-analyzed and high-resolution HLA genotyping was added so that TCR occurrence patterns could be studied. Typing coverage varied by locus: 629-630 donors for A, B, C, DRB1 and DQB1; about 520 for DQA1; about 600 for DPA1; 400 to 480 for DPB1. In a later genetic analysis, genome-wide SNP genotypes for about three fifths of the roughly 670 donors were used, and that subset was treated as a discovery cohort. The aim of the study was to test whether cataloging public T cell receptors could identify signatures of past pathogen exposure. The genetic ancestry cluster associated with self-reported Caucasian donors included 81% of the roughly 400 genotyped donors. An early release covering 500 to 750 HLA-typed donors comprised 250 to 350 gigabases of sequencing data and approximately 80 million unique TCR sequences. In the later analysis, no new phenotypic data were used to find candidate immune exposures; instead, reliance was placed on TCR beta sequences and their occurrence across donors. Alongside the repertoire data, information on donor age, sex, ethnicity and CMV serostatus was compiled. Roughly five DR-DQ haplotypes were handled as single units for association and clustering, since linkage in the cohort was strong. Along with the approximately 670-subject first cohort, a separate validation cohort of approximately 110 different subjects was used. Results and caveats for the whole study, not just this receptor: Most CMV-associated TCR beta chains appeared to be HLA-restricted in a later analysis, and the HLA associations seemed to be driven largely by CMV exposure. The classifier was reported to diagnose cytomegalovirus status with high specificity and sensitivity in both the original and validation cohorts. A later analysis associated 15,000 to 20,000 TCR beta sequences with specific HLA alleles at a false discovery rate of 0.05. A few of the identified cytomegalovirus-associated TCR beta chains were confirmed in vitro to be specific for cytomegalovirus antigens. An association between a missense DCLRE1C variant and V-gene and J-gene trimming of TCR beta chains was found in a later genetic analysis and replicated in an independent cohort. Because some donors lacked HLA typing at each locus, the association tests relied only on the typed subset. CMV serostatus was the only immune exposure information available for the cohort. When HLA alleles, especially DR and DQ, strongly co-occurred, attributing TCR associations to individual alleles was difficult. In a later analysis, the rate of TCR association differed among HLA loci, with DRB1 alleles having the most associated TCRs and HLA-C alleles having the fewest. A further reported finding was that TCR beta sequences accurately predicted the HLA-A and HLA-B alleles for most subjects in the first cohort. Linkage disequilibrium might explain the correlated functional status among segregating V segments, but an unknown experimental factor could not be ruled out. In an earlier analysis of approximately 590 of the donors, most TCR beta V segments were observed in productive rearrangements about 87% or about 30% of the time, broadly matching IMGT annotations. A later analysis found that HLA-associated TCR beta chains were more clonally expanded and had lower generation probabilities than equally common non-associated chains. According to the authors, the approach could potentially be generalized to other disease states and immunological phenotypes. In this cohort, only TCR beta chains were sequenced, and detectable features were limited by the absence of alpha or paired-chain data. Roughly uniform sequencing depth across donors was assumed in presence/absence analyses, although this assumption may not hold. The earlier analysis of approximately 560 of the donors excluded roughly 16 rarely observed V segments, including chromosome 9 orphons, because counts were too low. A group of highly shared sequence variants was considered likely to be a technical artifact of the sequencing pipeline. Most TCR sequences were seen in very few donors, while some public TCRs were found in many individuals. According to a later genetic analysis, donors in an Asian-associated ancestry cluster had fewer N-insertions in productive TCRs than the approximately 630-donor mean. The study listed approximately 150 TCR beta chains as associated with cytomegalovirus. Some IMGT-functional V segments, including TRBV6-2 and TRBV6-3, could not be distinguished by the 87-base-pair reads and were therefore excluded. Several of the top co-occurrence clusters appeared to be linked to parvovirus B19, influenza, CMV and Epstein-Barr virus, according to a later analysis.

Notes on this clone: Its antigen remains unidentified. Nothing much larger sits one base from this clone, and base qualities are not available.

Library creation used the immunoSEQ multiplex PCR assay. A mixture of 60 forward primers for TCR Vbeta segments and 13 reverse primers for TCR Jbeta segments was used in the multiplex PCR. A multiplex PCR assay on genomic DNA amplified the CDR3 region of rearranged TCR beta genes. The Illumina HiSeq System was used to sequence the amplified TCR beta libraries as 87-base-pair reads. The authors' pipeline ran thus. In a later analysis, tens of millions of unique TCR beta chains were counted across the roughly 670 repertoires, and around 11 million of these chains were shared by at least two donors. Raw reads were error-corrected and collapsed into unique sequences with a nearest-neighbor algorithm that merged closely related sequences to remove PCR and sequencing errors. CDR3 sequences were aligned to IMGT reference sequences to assign V, D and J gene segments. For a sequence to be retained, a match of at least six nucleotides to both a V gene segment and a J gene segment was required. Rearrangements were classified as productive when the CDR3 lacked stop codons and remained in frame with V and J, and all other rearrangements were classified as non-productive. CDR3 was defined by IMGT convention, running from the second conserved V-encoded cysteine to the conserved J-encoded phenylalanine. In an earlier analysis of roughly 610 of the donors, sequences lacking an unambiguous match to a single V gene segment were excluded. In an earlier analysis of around 600 of the donors, V segments were called functional above 56.7% productive rearrangements and were called segregating when the between-donor standard deviation exceeded 5%. To diagnose cytomegalovirus status from the catalog of TCR beta chain sequences, a statistical classification framework was built. In a later analysis, TCR nucleotide sequences were compared against IMGT/GENE-DB human TR gene sequences so that V and J genes could be assigned. A later analysis assigned CDR3 sequences and most-parsimonious VDJ recombination scenarios with the TCRdist pipeline. In a later analysis, each TCR beta chain was defined by its CDR3 amino acid sequence together with its V-gene family, and reads without a unique V-gene family were excluded. As a way to deal with suspected cross-contamination and a sequencing artifact, a later analysis dropped hundreds of nucleotide sequences that were highly shared and had low generation probability. A later analysis calculated a clonal expansion index for each public chain from normalized within-repertoire ranks of inferred template counts. In a later analysis, generation probabilities were computed using a VDJ recombination model fitted to out-of-frame rearrangements, and the results were checked against IGoR. In a later analysis, hypergeometric tests were used to score TCR-TCR, TCR-HLA and TCR-CMV co-occurrence, with a repertoire-size bias correction applied to TCR pairs. False discovery rates were estimated in a later analysis by permuting HLA or CMV assignments 20 times. In a later analysis, co-occurring TCRs were grouped using DBSCAN, and TCRdist sequence similarity was added for clustering within HLA-allele-positive subsets. For co-occurrence clustering, repertoires with fewer than 30,000 or more than 120,000 public chains were excluded, along with five repertoires with anomalous nucleotide sharing. TCRdb limited this immuneACCESS table to in-frame rearrangements with V and J called. A share of clones is missing; checked studies link under half to unresolved V genes, and the rest is unexplained. The V and J calls and clone size are taken from that table; D and trimming were inferred from the DNA. Counted in this sample were approximately 150,000 clones; over 65% of them appeared once. 13% of the sample is held by the ten biggest clonotypes.

The cohort consisted of more than 650 healthy bone marrow donors. Cohort members were all nominally healthy when sampled, although unrecorded immune exposures were likely present. The donor was CMV seropositive and belonged to the group of 250 to 300 seropositive cohort members. A peripheral blood sample was collected from each donor, and TCR beta sequencing was performed on peripheral blood mononuclear cells. Genomic DNA was extracted from the blood cell samples with the Qiagen DNeasy Blood Extraction Kit. The CDR3 spans 16 residues, from the cysteine through the phenylalanine. The entry retains the CDR3 DNA only, 48 bases that are in frame from base 1. V is clipped by 0 bases and J by 0 bases, and the sequence between their germline boundaries is 13 bases long. As encoded in the germline V gene, CDR1 is SGHRS while CDR2 is YFSETQ.

Sequencing was done on a sample of PBMCs. This sequence originates from a man between 35 and 55 years old in good health and CMV-seropositive. This receptor chain uses TRBV5-1 and TRBJ2-7; TRBD1 is perhaps the D gene, given 6 matching bases. The CDR3 region reads CASSLDPGAASYEQYF. The bases read TGCGCCAGCAGCTTGGACCCAGGGGCGGCCTCCTACGAGCAGTACTTC.